This is a list of T cell receptor beta chains from one sample in a study of graft-versus-host responses after intestinal transplantation. For these TCRs, the target antigens are not known. Repertoires were generated with immunoSEQ multiplex PCR, while TCRdb's copy carries only in-frame clones and drops some. This sample has over 70,000 clones, with roughly 87% found just once. The sample in question was unstimulated CD8+ T cells sorted from spleen or lymph node cells, obtained before intestinal transplant. The source is a human donor who received an intestinal transplant. Both conserved end residues are part of each CDR3. A D gene is named only where the DNA matches it firmly. Part of the rows lack a size; the others show once, few, many or a class for expanded clones.

>TRBV29-1|TRBJ2-7|.|TRBD1
CSVDDDRGTRNEQYF
TGCAGCGTTGACGATGACAGGGGCACGAGGAACGAGCAGTACTTC
>TRBV5-5|TRBJ2-7|.|.
CASSLWISYEQYF
TGTGCCAGCAGCTTGTGGATCTCCTACGAGCAGTACTTC
>TRBV5-1|TRBJ2-1|.|TRBD2
CASSLELAGYNEQFF
TGCGCCAGCAGCTTGGAACTAGCGGGGTACAATGAGCAGTTCTTC
>TRBV2|TRBJ1-6|.|.
CASSESRGNSPLHF
TGTGCCAGCAGTGAAAGCAGAGGGAATTCACCCCTCCACTTT
>TRBV4-1|TRBJ1-5|.|.
CASSPFDGRNQPQHF
TGCGCCAGCAGCCCCTTTGATGGCCGCAATCAGCCCCAGCATTTT
>TRBV5-4|TRBJ2-1|few|.
CASSSSPTDNEQFF
TGTGCCAGCAGCTCCTCCCCCACTGACAATGAGCAGTTCTTC
>TRBV7-9|TRBJ1-1|.|.
CASSLEGNTEAFF
TGTGCCAGCAGCTTAGAGGGTAACACTGAAGCTTTCTTT
>TRBV4-1|TRBJ1-4|few|.
CASSLLQGGAGKLFF
TGCGCCAGCAGCCTCCTACAAGGTGGAGCTGGAAAACTGTTTTTT
>TRBV5-6|TRBJ2-7|.|.
CASSFGGSEQYF
TGTGCCAGCAGCTTTGGAGGGTCCGAGCAGTACTTC
>TRBV5-4|TRBJ2-7|.|.
CASSFGFPRDHEQYF
TGTGCCAGCAGCTTTGGTTTTCCCAGGGACCACGAGCAGTACTTC
>TRBV9|TRBJ2-3|.|TRBD2
CASGLAYSDTQYF
TGTGCCAGTGGACTAGCGTACTCAGATACGCAGTATTTT
>TRBV28|TRBJ1-3|.|.
CASSPGESLSGNTIYF
TGTGCCAGCAGTCCAGGAGAATCCCTCTCTGGAAACACCATATATTTT
>TRBV6-5|TRBJ2-7|.|.
CASSSSSDPSYEQYF
TGTGCCAGCAGCTCCTCTAGCGACCCCTCCTACGAGCAGTACTTC
>TRBV27|TRBJ1-5|.|.
CASRPIGQGNQPQHF
TGTGCCAGCAGGCCCATAGGTCAGGGAAATCAGCCCCAGCATTTT
>TRBV15|TRBJ2-7|.|.
CATSRDRADNQQYF
TGTGCCACCAGCAGAGATCGGGCCGACAATCAGCAGTACTTC
>TRBV7-6|TRBJ2-7|.|.
CASSLGGGGKDEQYF
TGTGCCAGCAGCTTAGGCGGAGGGGGGAAAGACGAGCAGTACTTC
>TRBV5-6|TRBJ1-5|.|.
CASSFTGIGNQPQHF
TGTGCCAGCAGCTTCACAGGGATCGGCAATCAGCCCCAGCATTTT
>TRBV28|TRBJ2-7|few|TRBD2
CASSLTLEGSGRVYEQYF
TGTGCCAGCAGTTTAACCCTCGAGGGGAGCGGGAGAGTCTACGAGCAGTACTTC
>TRBV4-1|TRBJ1-5|.|.
CASSQVQGQNQPQHF
TGCGCCAGCAGCCAAGTTCAAGGACAAAATCAGCCCCAGCATTTT
>TRBV9|TRBJ1-3|.|.
CASSVDTGTGNTIYF
TGTGCCAGCAGCGTAGACACAGGCACTGGAAACACCATATATTTT
>TRBV6-1|TRBJ1-2|.|.
CASSYSMGVYGYTF
TGTGCCAGCAGTTATAGTATGGGGGTCTATGGCTACACCTTC
>TRBV4-1|TRBJ2-3|.|.
CASSLPRESADTQYF
TGCGCCAGCAGCCTCCCACGGGAGAGCGCAGATACGCAGTATTTT
>TRBV9|TRBJ2-2|.|TRBD2
CASSAGTSYTGELFF
TGTGCCAGCAGCGCCGGGACTAGCTACACCGGGGAGCTGTTTTTT
>TRBV7-6|TRBJ2-4|once|TRBD1
CASSSGQGGNIQYF
TGTGCCAGCAGCTCGGGACAGGGCGGAAACATTCAGTACTTC
>TRBV6-5|TRBJ2-7|.|.
CASSERGRTYEQYF
TGTGCCAGCAGTGAAAGGGGACGAACCTACGAGCAGTACTTC
>TRBV18|TRBJ1-4|few|TRBD1
CASSLGTGMIGNEKLFF
TGTGCCAGCTCTCTCGGGACAGGGATGATCGGTAATGAAAAACTGTTTTTT
>TRBV11-1|TRBJ2-2|once|TRBD1
CASSLGQGDTGELFF
TGTGCCAGCAGCTTAGGACAGGGGGACACCGGGGAGCTGTTTTTT
>TRBV5-6|TRBJ2-3|.|TRBD2
CASSQVAGEFTDTQYF
TGTGCCAGCAGTCAGGTAGCGGGGGAATTCACAGATACGCAGTATTTT
>TRBV5-1|TRBJ2-1|.|TRBD2
CASSPSGALSYNEQFF
TGCGCCAGCAGTCCCAGCGGGGCTTTATCCTACAATGAGCAGTTCTTC
>TRBV6-5|TRBJ2-1|.|.
CASSYDPAEQFF
TGTGCCAGCAGTTACGACCCAGCCGAGCAGTTCTTC
>TRBV7-6|TRBJ2-7|.|.
CASSLGGREWIYEQYF
TGTGCCAGCAGCTTAGGGGGCAGGGAATGGATATACGAGCAGTACTTC
>TRBV19|TRBJ2-1|.|.
CASRYLGDEQFF
TGTGCCAGTAGGTATCTAGGTGATGAGCAGTTCTTC
>TRBV6-1|TRBJ1-1|.|.
CASTYLQGGTEAFF
TGTGCCAGCACTTACCTCCAGGGTGGCACTGAAGCTTTCTTT
>TRBV9|TRBJ2-2|.|.
CASSVRGISYTGELFF
TGTGCCAGCAGCGTAAGGGGTATTTCGTATACCGGGGAGCTGTTTTTT
>TRBV15|TRBJ1-5|.|TRBD1
CATSTPTGTDYNQPQHF
TGTGCCACCAGCACCCCCACCGGGACAGATTACAATCAGCCCCAGCATTTT
>TRBV6-1|TRBJ2-5|.|.
CASSGSWGTQETQYF
TGTGCCAGCAGTGGGTCGTGGGGGACGCAAGAGACCCAGTACTTC
>TRBV6-6|TRBJ1-4|.|.
CASSYSGSRNEKLFF
TGTGCCAGCAGTTACTCGGGTAGCCGTAATGAAAAACTGTTTTTT
>TRBV6-5|TRBJ2-2|.|TRBD1
CASRQGFDTGELFF
TGTGCCAGCAGACAGGGGTTCGACACCGGGGAGCTGTTTTTT
>TRBV6-1|TRBJ2-7|.|.
CASSDQGPYEQYF
TGTGCCAGCAGTGACCAGGGACCCTACGAGCAGTACTTC
>TRBV2|TRBJ1-5|.|.
CASDSGGEGHNQPQHF
TGTGCCTCGGACAGCGGGGGAGAAGGGCACAATCAGCCCCAGCATTTT
>TRBV5-4|TRBJ2-5|.|.
CASSQTGARGEQYF
TGTGCCAGCAGTCAAACCGGAGCCCGTGGTGAGCAGTACTTC
>TRBV7-6|TRBJ2-5|.|.
CASSSIQETQYF
TGTGCCAGCAGCTCGATCCAAGAGACCCAGTACTTC
>TRBV4-1|TRBJ2-7|.|TRBD2
CASSPVAGAPYEQYF
TGCGCCAGCAGCCCTGTAGCGGGGGCCCCCTACGAGCAGTACTTC
>TRBV7-9|TRBJ1-1|.|.
CASSFDGANTEAFF
TGTGCCAGCAGCTTCGACGGGGCGAACACTGAAGCTTTCTTT
>TRBV6-5|TRBJ2-7|.|.
CASRLDTAVGEQYF
TGTGCCAGCAGGTTGGACACAGCCGTCGGGGAGCAGTACTTC
>TRBV9|TRBJ2-2|.|.
CASSVTVEFGGELFF
TGTGCCAGCAGCGTAACTGTGGAATTCGGCGGGGAGCTGTTTTTT
>TRBV4-1|TRBJ2-5|once|TRBD2
CASSQEGLAWLETQYF
TGCGCCAGCAGCCAAGAGGGACTAGCGTGGTTAGAGACCCAGTACTTC
>TRBV29-1|TRBJ2-7|.|TRBD1
CSVEVGQGGSYEQYF
TGCAGCGTTGAAGTGGGACAGGGGGGATCCTACGAGCAGTACTTC
>TRBV6-5|TRBJ1-1|once|.
CASSYWVHTEAFF
TGTGCCAGCAGTTACTGGGTCCATACTGAAGCTTTCTTT
>TRBV29-1|TRBJ2-2|.|.
CSVTAGGELFF
TGCAGCGTCACCGCTGGCGGGGAGCTGTTTTTT
>TRBV6-1|TRBJ2-1|few|TRBD1
CASSVDRVYEQFF
TGTGCCAGCAGTGTCGACAGGGTCTATGAGCAGTTCTTC
>TRBV6-6|TRBJ2-1|.|TRBD2
CASSSSGRAYNEQFF
TGTGCCAGCAGTTCGAGCGGGAGAGCCTACAATGAGCAGTTCTTC
>TRBV4-2|TRBJ2-5|.|TRBD2
CASSQAGGQETQYF
TGTGCCAGCAGCCAAGCGGGGGGGCAAGAGACCCAGTACTTC
>TRBV5-1|TRBJ1-1|once|TRBD1
CASSPLGQGAQDTEAFF
TGCGCCAGCAGCCCACTCGGACAGGGGGCACAGGACACTGAAGCTTTCTTT
>TRBV4-3|TRBJ1-1|few|.
CASSQGQNTEAFF
TGCGCCAGCAGCCAAGGACAGAACACTGAAGCTTTCTTT
>TRBV4-2|TRBJ2-3|.|TRBD2
CASSLVWRGGTDTQYF
TGTGCCAGCAGCCTGGTGTGGCGGGGGGGGACAGATACGCAGTATTTT
>TRBV27|TRBJ2-7|few|.
CASSFRGRLGIYEQYF
TGTGCCAGCAGCTTCAGGGGGAGGCTGGGAATCTACGAGCAGTACTTC
>TRBV5-1|TRBJ2-7|.|.
CASSLGQRSYEQYF
TGCGCCAGCAGCTTGGGACAGCGGAGTTACGAGCAGTACTTC
>TRBV6-4|TRBJ2-7|.|.
CASSEEFGGAYEQYF
TGTGCCAGCAGCGAGGAATTTGGGGGAGCCTACGAGCAGTACTTC
>TRBV5-4|TRBJ1-2|.|.
CASSPVVNYGYTF
TGTGCCAGCAGCCCAGTTGTAAACTATGGCTACACCTTC